Presented here are 24 T cell receptor beta chains from one specimen sequenced in a study of Ad26.COV2.S vaccination and SARS-CoV-2 variants. Sequenced by immunoSEQ multiplex PCR; TCRdb stores in-frame clones only, minus some. The table records 510,000 or so clones, around 90% of them present only once. Indicated treatment: about 20 received Ad26.COV2.S at low or high dose, single or two shots; roughly 5 received placebo; per-sample allocation not given. Collection of the samples took place on day 63 after the first injection of vaccine or placebo. The specimen comprised peripheral blood, sampled in a trial of Ad26.COV2.S vaccine versus placebo. Receptor source: a person aged 18-65 years who received the Ad26.COV2.S COVID-19 vaccine or a placebo.

This chain links TRBV7-9 with TRBJ1-1, with 7 bases fitting TRBD1. The germline V gene encodes CDR1 SEHNR and CDR2 FQNEAQ (reference sequence). V shed 5 bases, J shed 10 bases, and the junction held 7 bases outside the gene matches. The CDR3 runs to 12 residues. CDR3 amino acids: CASSKSRGRAFF. CDR3 DNA sequence: TGTGCCAGCAGCAAATCGAGGGGGCGAGCTTTCTTT.

This clone came up a few times. V gene TRBV27 combines with J gene TRBJ1-2, with 8 bases lining up with TRBD1. The CDR3 is made up of 13 amino acids. Trimming at V came to 6 bases and at J to 5 bases, leaving 5 bases not matched to a gene. Germline CDR1 and CDR2: MNHEY and SMNVEV (reference sequence). The CDR3 region has the DNA TGTGCCAGCAGGCCACAGGGGGAATATGGCTACACCTTC. It specifies CASRPQGEYGYTF.

The chain links TRBV30 to TRBJ1-2, with D unclear. From germline, CDR1 is GTSNPN and CDR2 SVGIG (reference sequence). Trimming took 2 bases from V and 4 from J, leaving 11 bases between them. This CDR3 spans 13 amino acids. Written as DNA, the CDR3 is TGTGCCTGGAGTTACGGGCCGCTCTATGGCTACACCTTC. This encodes CAWSYGPLYGYTF.

The chain combines TRBV19 with TRBJ2-5; a possible D gene is TRBD1 (6 bases). Germline V gene data show CDR1 as LNHDA and CDR2 as SQIVND (reference sequence). This CDR3 comprises 16 residues. Between the trimmed V and J ends, which lost 2 bases and 4 bases, there was a span of 17 bases. CDR3 sequence reads: CASSIKRAQGPETQYF. The DNA for the CDR3 is TGTGCCAGTAGTATAAAGAGGGCACAGGGTCCAGAGACCCAGTACTTC. Complete variable domain (other parts from reference TRBV19 and TRBJ2-5): DGGITQSPKYLFRKEGQNVTLSCEQNLNHDAMYWYRQDPGQGLRLIYYSQIVNDFQKGDIAEGYSVSREKKESFPLTVTSAQKNPTAFYLCASSIKRAQGPETQYFGPGTRLLVL.

The chain has TRBV19 and TRBJ2-3; 7 nucleotides line up with TRBD2. Per germline, CDR1 LNHDA and CDR2 SQIVND (reference sequence). J was trimmed by 3 bases and V by 6 bases; bases with no gene match: 12. The CDR3 has 16 residues. The CDR3 here is CASSDATGRITDTQYF. CDR3 bases: TGTGCCAGTAGCGACGCTACCGGGAGGATAACAGATACGCAGTATTTT.

The chain uses TRBV6-6 and TRBJ2-3, with D perhaps matching TRBD2 (6 bases). The CDR3 runs 16 residues. The germline V gene has CDR1 MNHNY and CDR2 SVGAGI (reference sequence). Trimming left V 7 bases short and J 2 bases short, with 19 bases between. The CDR3 reads CASTRGDSDYTDTQYF. The CDR3 DNA reads TGTGCCAGCACCCGAGGGGACTCCGATTACACAGATACGCAGTATTTT.

The chain carries TRBV4-2 and TRBJ1-2; no firm D call. The V and J ends lost 0 bases and 13 bases respectively, with 12 bases between them. Per germline, CDR1 LGHNA and CDR2 YNFKEQ. CDR3 length: 12 amino acids. The CDR3 region has the DNA TGTGCCAGCAGCCAAGAGGGCAGCCGGGTCACCTTC. It codes for CASSQEGSRVTF.

The rearrangement uses TRBV25-1 and TRBJ2-1; D uncertain. Trimming took 2 bases from V and 3 from J, leaving 5 bases between them. The CDR3 runs 13 residues. The germline V gene has CDR1 MGHDK and CDR2 SYGVNS. The CDR3 sequence is CASSEPFYNEQFF. CDR3 coding DNA: TGTGCCAGCAGTGAACCGTTCTACAATGAGCAGTTCTTC.

The chain couples TRBV20-1 to TRBJ2-1; 11 nucleotides align to TRBD2. CDR1 and CDR2 (germline): DFQATT, SNEGSKA (reference sequence). Unmatched junction bases numbered 4, after V lost 3 bases and J lost 6 bases. CDR3 size: 14 residues. In nucleotides, the CDR3 is TGCAGTGCTAGTGGGCTAGCGGGAGGCAATGAGCAGTTCTTC. Translating gives CSASGLAGGNEQFF.

The rearrangement joins TRBV30 to TRBJ1-1; the D gene is possibly TRBD1 (5 bases). CDR3 length: 14 residues. Trimming pared 4 bases from V and 8 bases from J, leaving 20 bases between. Per the germline V gene, CDR1 is GTSNPN and CDR2 is SVGIG (reference sequence). CDR3 residues: CAWTKIPAGTEAFF. The CDR3 nucleotides are TGTGCCTGGACCAAAATTCCGGCAGGGACGGAAGCTTTCTTT.

The chain is built from TRBV27 and TRBJ2-7; D remains unclear. The CDR3 has 16 residues. Trimming removed 5 bases at V and 0 bases at J, with 17 bases between. Germline V gives CDR1 MNHEY, CDR2 SMNVEV (reference sequence). The CDR3 nucleotides read TGTGCCAGCAGTCCTCTACCCCTCCCGAGCTCCTACGAGCAGTACTTC. This translates into CASSPLPLPSSYEQYF.

The V and J genes are TRBV6-5 and TRBJ1-6; 7 bases are a match to TRBD1. CDR1 and CDR2 (germline): MNHEY, SVGAGI. With V trimmed by 5 bases and J by 9 bases, 4 bases remained unmatched. The CDR3 loop spans 13 amino acids. The CDR3 reads CASSRQGGSPLHF. CDR3 bases: TGTGCCAGCAGTCGACAGGGTGGTTCACCCCTCCACTTT.

This clone was recorded only once. The chain employs TRBV9 and TRBJ1-3; D is uncertain. Germline values: CDR1 SGDLS, CDR2 YYNGEE. V lost 4 bases and J 0 bases, leaving 8 bases between the germline ends. The CDR3 contains 14 residues. This CDR3 is CASSTGHSGNTIYF. CDR3 bases: TGTGCCAGCAGCACGGGCCACTCTGGAAACACCATATATTTT.

This chain uses TRBV5-8 with TRBJ2-7; 14 positions match TRBD2. The CDR3 sequence is 18 residues long. CDR1 and CDR2 from the germline V gene are SGHTS and YDEGEE. V was clipped by 1 base and J by 1 base; unmatched bases: 7. The CDR3: CASSLWGLAGVKSYEQYF. Written as DNA, the CDR3 is TGTGCCAGCAGCTTGTGGGGACTAGCGGGAGTGAAGTCCTACGAGCAGTACTTC.

The V and J genes are TRBV11-3 and TRBJ2-1, with a weak D call TRBD1 (5 bases). This CDR3 contains 13 residues. Looked up from germline, CDR1 is SGHNT and CDR2 is YENEEA. The V and J ends lost 8 bases and 0 bases respectively, with 8 bases between them. This chain's CDR3 is CASSTVSYNEQFF. The DNA of the CDR3 is TGTGCCAGCTCGACAGTCTCCTACAATGAGCAGTTCTTC.

The rearrangement links TRBV7-8 to TRBJ2-3, with D perhaps matching TRBD2 (6 bases). Germline assignment: CDR1 SGHVS and CDR2 FQNEAQ. The CDR3 is made up of 12 amino acids. The germline V and J ends were trimmed by 6 bases and 9 bases, with 13 bases remaining between them. CDR3 sequence reads: CASRPRDFTQYF. CDR3 nucleotide sequence: TGTGCCAGCAGGCCACGGGACTTCACGCAGTATTTT.

The chain recombines TRBV7-9 with TRBJ2-6; D may match TRBD1 or TRBD2 (5 bases each). This CDR3 is built from 16 residues. In germline, CDR1 is SEHNR, CDR2 FQNEAQ (reference sequence). The germline V and J ends were trimmed by 2 bases and 4 bases, with 12 bases remaining between them. The CDR3 spells CASSLYGGVGANVLTF. As DNA, the CDR3 is TGTGCCAGCAGCTTATATGGGGGTGTAGGGGCCAACGTCCTGACTTTC.

The chain is built from TRBV20-1 and TRBJ2-7; D possibly corresponds to TRBD2 (6 bases). The CDR3 loop spans 13 amino acids. Trimming took 3 bases from V and 4 from J, leaving 13 bases between them. Germline V gene lookup returns CDR1 DFQATT and CDR2 SNEGSKA (reference sequence). The CDR3 region is CSASWGGGYEQYF. In DNA form, the CDR3 reads TGCAGTGCTAGTTGGGGAGGTGGATACGAGCAGTACTTC.

The chain combines TRBV6-4 with TRBJ1-2, with a possible D match to TRBD1 (5 bases). CDR3 length: 13 residues. Trimming cost V 6 bases and J 1 base, with 9 bases left between them. Germline V gives CDR1 MRHNA, CDR2 SNTAGT. The CDR3 DNA reads TGTGCCAGCAGCCCGACAGTTAACTATGGCTACACCTTC. Translation gives CASSPTVNYGYTF.

This clone has only one observation. V is TRBV7-2 and J is TRBJ2-2, with a possible D match to TRBD1 (5 bases). The CDR3 contains 16 residues. Germline V gene sequence: CDR1 SGHTA, CDR2 FQGNSA. Trimming cost V 5 bases and J 4 bases, with 17 bases left between them. The CDR3, as DNA: TGTGCCAGCAGCCTAGACAGCGCCCTCTTCACCGGGGAGCTGTTTTTT. Amino acid sequence: CASSLDSALFTGELFF.

Remarks on this clone: A junction boundary mismatches the germline segment, possibly from a read error. The genes are TRBV7-7 and TRBJ2-7; the D is unclear. The CDR3 totals 13 residues. Germline V gene lookup returns CDR1 SSHAT and CDR2 FNYEAQ (reference sequence). The CDR3 DNA is TGTGCTAGCAGCTCCGGTCTGGGCTACGAGCAGTACTTC. This sequence encodes CASSSGLGYEQYF. Filled out from reference TRBV7-7 and TRBJ2-7, the complete variable domain reads GAGVSQSPRYKVTKRGQDVTLRCDPISSHATLYWYQQALGQGPEFLTYFNYEAQPDKSGLPSDRFSAERPEGSISTLTIQRTEQRDSAMYRCASSSGLGYEQYFGPGTRLTVT.

The CDR3 here is CASSPRGARANYGYTF. The DNA of the CDR3 is TGTGCCAGCAGCCCCAGAGGGGCCAGGGCTAACTATGGCTACACCTTC. The chain couples TRBV7-2 to TRBJ1-2; D perhaps matches TRBD1 (5 bases). V lost 5 bases and J lost 0, with 16 bases in between. The germline CDR1 and CDR2 sequences are SGHTA and FQGNSA. CDR3 length equals 16 residues. The entire variable domain, with the rest obtained from reference TRBV7-2 and TRBJ1-2, is as follows: GAGVSQSPSNKVTEKGKDVELRCDPISGHTALYWYRQSLGQGLEFLIYFQGNSAPDKSGLPSDRFSAERTGGSVSTLTIQRTQQEDSAVYLCASSPRGARANYGYTFGSGTRLTVV.

This chain connects TRBV19 to TRBJ2-3, with 9 bases matching TRBD1. Germline CDR1 reads LNHDA; CDR2 reads SQIVND (reference sequence). V lost 0 bases to trimming and J lost 2 bases; unmatched junction nucleotides: 3. CDR3 length: 16 residues. CDR3: CASSIEGTGTTDTQYF. The CDR3 DNA reads TGTGCCAGTAGTATAGAGGGGACAGGGACCACAGATACGCAGTATTTT.

This clone was detected a few times. The chain couples TRBV7-2 to TRBJ2-1; tentatively, D is TRBD2 (7 bases). Germline values: CDR1 SGHTA, CDR2 FQGNSA. The CDR3 is 16 residues long. Trimming cost V 6 bases and J 4 bases, with 19 bases left between them. CDR3 sequence (DNA): TGTGCCAGCAGGAATCCCGCGGGGGCGAGATACAATGAGCAGTTCTTC. Translating gives CASRNPAGARYNEQFF.